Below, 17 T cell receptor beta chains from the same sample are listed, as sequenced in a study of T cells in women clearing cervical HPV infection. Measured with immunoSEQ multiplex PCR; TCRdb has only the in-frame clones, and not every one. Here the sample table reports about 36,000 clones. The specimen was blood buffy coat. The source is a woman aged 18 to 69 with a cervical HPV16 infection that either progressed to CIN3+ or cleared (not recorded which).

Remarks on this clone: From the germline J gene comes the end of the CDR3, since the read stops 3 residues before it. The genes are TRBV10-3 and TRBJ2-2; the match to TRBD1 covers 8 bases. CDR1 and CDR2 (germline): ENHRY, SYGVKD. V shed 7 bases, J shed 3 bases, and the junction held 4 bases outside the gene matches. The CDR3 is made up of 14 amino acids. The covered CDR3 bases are TGTGCCATCAAGAAGGACAGGGACACCGGGGAG. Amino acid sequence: CAIKKDRDTGE. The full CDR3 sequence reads CAIKKDRDTGELFF.

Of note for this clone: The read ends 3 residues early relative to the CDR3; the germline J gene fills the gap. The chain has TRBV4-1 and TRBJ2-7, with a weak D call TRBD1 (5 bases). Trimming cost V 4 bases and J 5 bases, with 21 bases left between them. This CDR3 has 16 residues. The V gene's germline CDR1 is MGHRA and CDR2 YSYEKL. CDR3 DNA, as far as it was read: TGCGCCAGCAGCCGGGGCGAGGACACAACTATCCACGAG. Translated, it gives CASSRGEDTTIHE. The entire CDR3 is CASSRGEDTTIHEQYF.

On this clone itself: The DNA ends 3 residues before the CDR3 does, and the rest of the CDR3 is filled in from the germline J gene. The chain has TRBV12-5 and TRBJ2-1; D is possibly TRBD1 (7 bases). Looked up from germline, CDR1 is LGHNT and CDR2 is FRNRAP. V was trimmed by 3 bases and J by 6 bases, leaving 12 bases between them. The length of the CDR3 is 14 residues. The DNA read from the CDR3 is TGTGCTAGTGGTTTAAGGCAGGGGGGCAATGAG. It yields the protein CASGLRQGGNE. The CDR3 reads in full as CASGLRQGGNEQFF.

The CDR3 sequence is CASSQDGQNTGELFF. The covered CDR3 bases are TGTGCCAGCAGCCAAGATGGACAAAACACCGGGGAG. This rearrangement joins TRBV4-2 to TRBJ2-2; D is perhaps TRBD1 (5 bases). The sequence runs out 3 residues before the end of the CDR3; the remainder is reconstructed from the germline J gene. The CDR3 is 15 amino acids. Germline-derived CDR1 and CDR2 are LGHNA and YNFKEQ. The ends were cut back, 0 bases at V and 2 bases at J, with 7 bases in the middle.

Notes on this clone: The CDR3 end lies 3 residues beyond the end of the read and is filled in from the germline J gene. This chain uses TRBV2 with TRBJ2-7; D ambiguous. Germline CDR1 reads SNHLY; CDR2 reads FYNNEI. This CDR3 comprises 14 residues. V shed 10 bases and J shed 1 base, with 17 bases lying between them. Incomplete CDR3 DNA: TGTGCCACCCTGCCCACATTCCCTTCCTACGAG. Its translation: CATLPTFPSYE. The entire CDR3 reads CATLPTFPSYEQYF.

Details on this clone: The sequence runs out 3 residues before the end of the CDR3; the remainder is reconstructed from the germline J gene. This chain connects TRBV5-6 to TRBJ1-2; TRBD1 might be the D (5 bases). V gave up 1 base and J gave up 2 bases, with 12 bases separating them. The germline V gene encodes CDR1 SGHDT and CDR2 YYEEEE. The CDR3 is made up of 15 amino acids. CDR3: CASSLYGRANYGYTF. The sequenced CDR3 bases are TGTGCCAGCAGCTTGTATGGCAGGGCGAACTATGGC. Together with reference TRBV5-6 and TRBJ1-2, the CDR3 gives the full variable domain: DAGVTQSPTHLIKTRGQQVTLRCSPKSGHDTVSWYQQALGQGPQFIFQYYEEEERQRGNFPDRFSGHQFPNYSSELNVNALLLGDSALYLCASSLYGRANYGYTFGSGTRLTVV.

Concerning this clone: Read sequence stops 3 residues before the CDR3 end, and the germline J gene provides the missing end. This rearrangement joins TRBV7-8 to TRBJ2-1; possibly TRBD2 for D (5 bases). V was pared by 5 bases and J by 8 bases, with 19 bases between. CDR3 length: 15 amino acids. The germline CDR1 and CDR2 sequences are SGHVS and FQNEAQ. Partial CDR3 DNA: TGTGCCAGCAGCCCAGGTGACTACTCCTTTGATGAG. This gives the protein CASSPGDYSFDE. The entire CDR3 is CASSPGDYSFDEQFF.

CDR3 DNA (partial): TGTGCCAGTACCCCCATGGGCTCGGAAAAA. Its protein is CASTPMGSEK. The full CDR3 protein is CASTPMGSEKLFF. The chain carries TRBV19 and TRBJ1-4; D ambiguous. Sequencing ends 3 residues short of the CDR3 end; the germline J gene provides the rest. Germline V gene data show CDR1 as LNHDA and CDR2 as SQIVND (reference sequence). CDR3 length: 13 amino acids. V was clipped by 7 bases and J by 8 bases, with 14 bases between them.

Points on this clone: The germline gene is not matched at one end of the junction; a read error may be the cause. CDR3 sequence: CASTRRDSNAEAFF. The DNA read from the CDR3 is TGTGCCAGCACCAGACGGGACTCGAACGCTGAA. The chain uses TRBV12-3 or TRBV12-4 and TRBJ1-1; D is possibly TRBD1 (5 bases). The observed sequence ends 3 residues before the CDR3 terminus, with the missing tail filled in from the germline J gene. This CDR3 contains 14 residues.

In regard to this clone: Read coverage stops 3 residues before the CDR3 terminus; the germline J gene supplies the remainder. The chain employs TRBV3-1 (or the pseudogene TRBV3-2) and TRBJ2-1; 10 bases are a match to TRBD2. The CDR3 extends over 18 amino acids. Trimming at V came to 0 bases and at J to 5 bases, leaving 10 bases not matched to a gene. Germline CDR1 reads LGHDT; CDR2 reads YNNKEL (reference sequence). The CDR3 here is CASSQETGLAFFDNEQFF. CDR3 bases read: TGTGCCAGCAGCCAAGAAACGGGACTAGCGTTCTTTGACAATGAG.

The CDR3 DNA, read in part, is TGTGCCAGCAGTGAATGGCTAGCGGACTACGAC. It encodes CASSEWLADYD. The complete CDR3 reads CASSEWLADYDYTF. The chain carries TRBV6-1 and TRBJ1-2; D remains ambiguous. The read finishes 3 residues shy of the CDR3 end, and the germline J gene is used to complete it. The V gene's germline CDR1 is MNHNS and CDR2 SASEGT. The CDR3 is 14 amino acids.

This CDR3 is CASSYSRGSWHNEQFF. The sequenced CDR3 bases are TGTGCCAGCAGTTACTCGAGAGGTAGCTGGCACAATGAG. V usage is TRBV6-2 or TRBV6-3 and J usage is TRBJ2-1; D gene uncertain. The read ends 3 residues before the CDR3 terminus; that terminus is restored from the germline J gene. The CDR3 length is 16 residues. The V and J ends lost 0 bases and 5 bases respectively, with 14 bases between them. CDR1 and CDR2 (germline): MNHEY, SVGEGT.

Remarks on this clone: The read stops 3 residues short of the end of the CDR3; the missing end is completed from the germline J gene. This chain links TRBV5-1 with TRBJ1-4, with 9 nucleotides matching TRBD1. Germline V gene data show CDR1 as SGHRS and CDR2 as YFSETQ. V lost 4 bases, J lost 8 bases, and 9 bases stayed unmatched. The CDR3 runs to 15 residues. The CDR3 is CASSTDRGRGEKLFF. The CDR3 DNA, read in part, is TGCGCCAGCAGCACGGACAGGGGACGGGGGGAAAAA.

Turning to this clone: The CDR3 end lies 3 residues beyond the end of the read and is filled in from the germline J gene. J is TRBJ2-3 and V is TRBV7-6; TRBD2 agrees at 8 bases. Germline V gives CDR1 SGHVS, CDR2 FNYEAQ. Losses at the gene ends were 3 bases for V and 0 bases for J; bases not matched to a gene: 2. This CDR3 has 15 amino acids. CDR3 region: CASSLAGGSTDTQYF. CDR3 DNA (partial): TGTGCCAGCAGCTTGGCGGGGGGTAGCACAGATACG.

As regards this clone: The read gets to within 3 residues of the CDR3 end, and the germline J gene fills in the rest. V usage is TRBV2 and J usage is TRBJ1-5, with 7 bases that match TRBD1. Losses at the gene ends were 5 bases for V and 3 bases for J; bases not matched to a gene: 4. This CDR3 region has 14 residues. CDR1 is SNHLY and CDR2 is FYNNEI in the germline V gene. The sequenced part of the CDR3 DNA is TGTGCCAGCAGTCCCGACAGGGCCAATCAGCCC. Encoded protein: CASSPDRANQP. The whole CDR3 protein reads CASSPDRANQPQHF.

CDR3 sequence reads: CASSSGLTDNEQFF. The part of the CDR3 DNA that was read is TGTGCCAGCAGCTCAGGACTAACGGACAATGAG. V is TRBV7-9 and J is TRBJ2-1, with D perhaps matching TRBD2 (6 bases). The read ends 3 residues shy of where the CDR3 ends; the end is completed using the germline J gene. The germline V and J ends were trimmed by 4 bases and 5 bases, with 12 bases remaining between them. The CDR3 extends over 14 amino acids. The germline gives CDR1 SEHNR, CDR2 FQNEAQ (reference sequence).

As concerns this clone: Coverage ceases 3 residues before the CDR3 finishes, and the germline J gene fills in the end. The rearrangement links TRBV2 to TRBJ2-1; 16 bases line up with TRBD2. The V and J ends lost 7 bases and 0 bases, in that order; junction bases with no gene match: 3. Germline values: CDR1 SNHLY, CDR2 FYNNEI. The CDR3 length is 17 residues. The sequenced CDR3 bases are TGTGCCAGCAAGGGGACTAGCGGGAGGGCCTCCTACAATGAG. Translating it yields CASKGTSGRASYNE. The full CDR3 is CASKGTSGRASYNEQFF.